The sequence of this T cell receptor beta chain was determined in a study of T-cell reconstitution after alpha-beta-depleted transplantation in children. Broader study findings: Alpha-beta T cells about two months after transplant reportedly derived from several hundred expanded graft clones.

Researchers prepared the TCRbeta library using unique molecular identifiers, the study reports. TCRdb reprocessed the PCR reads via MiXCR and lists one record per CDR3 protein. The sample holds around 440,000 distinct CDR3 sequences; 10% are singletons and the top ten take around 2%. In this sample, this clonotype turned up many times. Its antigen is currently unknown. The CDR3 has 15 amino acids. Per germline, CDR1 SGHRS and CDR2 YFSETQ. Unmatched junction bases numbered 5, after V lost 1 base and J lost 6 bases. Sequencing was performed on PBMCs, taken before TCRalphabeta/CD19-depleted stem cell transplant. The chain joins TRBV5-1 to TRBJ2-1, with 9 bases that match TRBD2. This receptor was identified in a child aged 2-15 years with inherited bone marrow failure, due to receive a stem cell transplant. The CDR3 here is CASSLLAGALNEQFF. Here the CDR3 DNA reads TGCGCCAGCAGCTTGTTAGCGGGAGCTCTCAATGAGCAGTTCTTC. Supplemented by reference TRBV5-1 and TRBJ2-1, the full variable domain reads KAGVTQTPRYLIKTRGQQVTLSCSPISGHRSVSWYQQTPGQGLQFLFEYFSETQRNKGNFPGRFSGRQFSNSRSEMNVSTLELGDSALYLCASSLLAGALNEQFFGPGTRLTVL.